These 3 T cell receptor beta chains share one sample of origin, sequenced in a study of tumor and adjacent non-tumor tissue in lung cancer. RNA was extracted from bulk tissue without any cell sorting. The library came from three nested PCR rounds adapted from ARM-PCR protocols. Via MiXCR, TCRdb re-called the multiplex PCR reads, giving one row per CDR3 protein. The repertoire holds under 95,000 distinct CDR3 sequences, with just over 65% as singletons. The sample comprised lung tumor tissue. These receptors came from a man between 60 and 75 years old with non-small cell lung cancer.

Many counts were recorded for this clonotype. The rearrangement links TRBV7-8 to TRBJ2-5; possibly TRBD1 or TRBD2 for D (5 bases each). This CDR3 is built from 15 residues. Germline V gene sequence: CDR1 SGHVS, CDR2 FQNEAQ. V lost 0 bases and J 7 bases, leaving 15 bases between the germline ends. The CDR3 protein is CASSLARGTASTQYF. DNA for the CDR3: TGTGCCAGCAGCTTAGCGAGAGGGACCGCTTCGACCCAGTACTTC.

This clonotype has a count of ten or more. This rearrangement joins TRBV12-3 or TRBV12-4 to TRBJ1-5; a possible D gene is TRBD1 (5 bases). This CDR3 is built from 14 residues. Trimming stripped 6 bases from V and 0 bases from J, with 9 bases between. The CDR3 region has the DNA TGTGCCAGCAGGCCAGGGTATAGCAATCAGCCCCAGCATTTT. It yields the protein CASRPGYSNQPQHF.

This clonotype was detected only once. The chain recombines TRBV12-3 or TRBV12-4 with TRBJ2-2, with D perhaps matching TRBD1 or TRBD2 (5 bases each). The CDR3 length is 15 residues. The ends were cut back, 10 bases at V and 3 bases at J, with 18 bases in the middle. CDR3 nucleotide sequence: TGTGCCAACAGGCCTTGGGGGTCCGACACCGGGGAGCTGTTTTTT. Its protein is CANRPWGSDTGELFF.